The 23 T cell receptor beta chains presented below share a single source sample, sequenced in a study of human T cells and chemical hapten exposure. Each CDR3 protein is one row after TCRdb ran MiXCR on the 5' RACE reads. The table records tens of thousands of distinct CDR3 sequences, 7% to 8% of them present only once. Before extraction, the whole blood was not fractionated, and total RNA was taken from it. The source of these receptors is a male donor in good health.

Remarks on this clonotype: A much larger clone lies a single base off, so this may be a read error. This sequence joins TRBV2 and TRBJ2-7, with 8 bases aligning to TRBD1. The CDR3 contains 14 residues. Germline lookup yields CDR1 SNHLY and CDR2 FYNNEI. V lost 7 bases and J lost 3; bases outside the gene matches: 8. The CDR3 nucleotides are TGTGCCAGCAAGGACAGGGCAAGCTTCTACGAGCAGTACTTC. Its protein product is CASKDRASFYEQYF.

This clonotype has at least ten counts. This chain connects TRBV27 to TRBJ2-7; 10 positions match TRBD2. The germline CDR1 and CDR2 sequences are MNHEY and SMNVEV (reference sequence). This CDR3 region has 15 residues. The V gene end was trimmed by 5 bases and the J gene end by 0 bases; junction bases not matched to a gene: 4. CDR3 in DNA: TGTGCCAGCAGTCCGCTAGCGGGGGCCTCCTACGAGCAGTACTTC. Protein product: CASSPLAGASYEQYF.

The sample holds a few counts of this clonotype. V gene TRBV12-3 or TRBV12-4 combines with J gene TRBJ1-5; D ambiguous. V was trimmed by 5 bases and J by 0 bases, leaving 17 bases between them. This CDR3 is 17 amino acids long. The CDR3 DNA reads TGTGCCAGCAGTCCATCAATAACAGACTATAGCAATCAGCCCCAGCATTTT. Translation gives CASSPSITDYSNQPQHF.

The sample holds a few counts of this clonotype. This chain connects TRBV5-5 to TRBJ1-5; TRBD1 agrees at 8 bases. The CDR3 runs to 17 residues. Germline V gene lookup returns CDR1 SGHKS and CDR2 YYEKEE (reference sequence). J gave up 0 bases and V 0 bases, and 5 bases lay outside the gene matches. CDR3 amino acids: CASSLESGQGSNQPQHF. The CDR3 DNA follows: TGTGCCAGCAGCTTGGAGAGCGGACAGGGTAGCAATCAGCCCCAGCATTTT.

This clonotype was seen ten or more times. The chain carries TRBV20-1 and TRBJ2-7, with D tentatively TRBD1 (6 bases). Trimming took 6 bases from V and 3 from J, leaving 15 bases between them. CDR1 and CDR2 (germline): DFQATT, SNEGSKA (reference sequence). This CDR3 region has 13 residues. The chain's CDR3 is CSAPGDNVYEQYF. Here the CDR3 DNA reads TGCAGTGCCCCTGGGGACAATGTCTACGAGCAGTACTTC.

The J gene is TRBJ2-5, the V gene TRBV28; D is perhaps TRBD1 or TRBD2 (5 bases each). This CDR3 comprises 15 residues. V shed 1 base and J shed 5 bases, with 14 bases lying between them. CDR1 is MDHEN, CDR2 SYDVKM, per germline. The CDR3 loop is CASSLLRGDLETQYF. CDR3 bases: TGTGCCAGCAGTTTATTGAGGGGAGATCTGGAGACCCAGTACTTC.

This clonotype was recorded many times. The V gene is TRBV4-2, the J gene TRBJ1-2, with no clear D. This CDR3 is built from 16 residues. The V and J ends lost 1 base and 4 bases respectively, with 16 bases between them. In germline, CDR1 is LGHNA, CDR2 YNFKEQ. Here the CDR3 DNA reads TGTGCCAGCAGCCAAGGGGCTTCCTCCGGCGGCTATGGCTACACCTTC. Translating it yields CASSQGASSGGYGYTF.

This clonotype was counted many times. The chain recombines TRBV7-9 with TRBJ1-2; no clear D. The CDR3 runs 15 residues. V was trimmed by 0 bases and J by 8 bases, leaving 16 bases between them. CDR1 and CDR2 from the germline V gene are SEHNR and FQNEAQ (reference sequence). The CDR3 DNA sequence: TGTGCCAGCAGCTTAGCGCGGCCGGGATCCATAGGCTACACCTTC. Translation gives CASSLARPGSIGYTF.

This clonotype was counted ten times or more. The chain recombines TRBV10-3 with TRBJ1-1; D not resolved. V gave up 5 bases and J gave up 0 bases, with 19 bases separating them. Germline CDR1 ENHRY, CDR2 SYGVKD. The CDR3 sequence is 17 residues long. The CDR3 DNA is TGTGCCATCAGTAGTCAGCTGGGAATCGGGTTGAACACTGAAGCTTTCTTT. Amino acid sequence: CAISSQLGIGLNTEAFF.

The V and J genes are TRBV29-1 and TRBJ1-2, with D possibly TRBD1 on 5 matching bases. CDR3 length equals 15 residues. V was trimmed by 1 base and J by 5 bases, leaving 17 bases between them. Germline loops: CDR1 SQVTM, CDR2 ANQGSEA. Here the CDR3 reads CSVEGGGARDYGYTF. In DNA form, the CDR3 reads TGCAGCGTTGAAGGAGGAGGGGCGCGAGATTATGGCTACACCTTC. The full variable domain, rest sourced from reference TRBV29-1 and TRBJ1-2, is SAVISQKPSRDICQRGTSLTIQCQVDSQVTMMFWYRQQPGQSLTLIATANQGSEATYESGFVIDKFPISRPNLTFSTLTVSNMSPEDSSIYLCSVEGGGARDYGYTFGSGTRLTVV.

The table lists this clonotype with many counts. V gene TRBV5-6 combines with J gene TRBJ1-6, with 9 positions matching TRBD1. The CDR3 is 15 residues long. Trimming took 4 bases from V and 6 from J; bases not matched to a gene: 5. CDR1 SGHDT and CDR2 YYEEEE come from the germline V gene. The CDR3 loop is CASSPGQGRNSPLHF. The CDR3 bases are TGTGCCAGCAGCCCCGGACAGGGGCGTAATTCACCCCTCCACTTT.

This clonotype was found a few times. The V and J genes are TRBV14 and TRBJ1-1; perhaps TRBD1 as D (5 bases). Trimming removed 5 bases from V and 1 base from J, with 26 bases in between. The CDR3 extends over 19 amino acids. In germline, CDR1 is SGHDN, CDR2 FVKESK. CDR3 DNA sequence: TGTGCCAGCAGCTCGCCCAGGGTCGGTTTAACTCTAAGGAACACTGAAGCTTTCTTT. This gives the protein CASSSPRVGLTLRNTEAFF.

This clonotype turned up a few times. This chain uses TRBV5-4 with TRBJ2-2, with D hard to call. Germline V CDR1 and CDR2: SGHNT, YYREEE (reference sequence). V gave up 5 bases and J gave up 7 bases, with 6 bases separating them. The CDR3 spans 11 residues. The CDR3 is CASRGFGELFF. The CDR3 coding sequence is TGTGCCAGCAGGGGGTTCGGGGAGCTGTTTTTT.

This clonotype was found many times. The V and J genes are TRBV12-3 or TRBV12-4 and TRBJ2-1; D gene unclear. The V end was cut by 5 bases, the J end by 3 bases, with 8 bases between. The CDR3 contains 13 residues. CDR3 DNA: TGTGCCAGCAGTCCTAGTGTCTACAATGAGCAGTTCTTC. It codes for CASSPSVYNEQFF.

This clonotype was counted ten times or more. V and J are TRBV11-2 and TRBJ2-3, with a tentative D call TRBD2 (6 bases). Germline V gives CDR1 SGHAT, CDR2 FQNNGV. The CDR3 consists of 17 residues. The V and J ends lost 4 bases and 0 bases respectively, with 17 bases between them. In DNA form, the CDR3 reads TGTGCCAGCAGCTCCCGTTTGTGGGGGACTAGCACAGATACGCAGTATTTT. This sequence encodes CASSSRLWGTSTDTQYF.

V gene TRBV12-3 or TRBV12-4 combines with J gene TRBJ2-1, with a tentative D call TRBD2 (5 bases). V gave up 1 base and J gave up 0 bases, with 7 bases separating them. The CDR3 extends over 15 amino acids. This chain's CDR3 is CASSLGSGSYNEQFF. CDR3 nucleotides: TGTGCCAGCAGTTTAGGCAGCGGCTCCTACAATGAGCAGTTCTTC.

The rearrangement uses TRBV3-1 and TRBJ1-6; D call uncertain. The CDR3 spans 17 residues. Looked up from germline, CDR1 is LGHDT and CDR2 is YNNKEL (reference sequence). V lost 0 bases to trimming and J lost 0 bases, with 9 bases between them. CDR3 loop: CASSQDGGSSYNSPLHF. The CDR3 DNA is TGTGCCAGCAGCCAAGATGGCGGATCCTCCTATAATTCACCCCTCCACTTT.

This clonotype was seen ten or more times. The chain joins TRBV7-9 to TRBJ2-7; 9 bases fit TRBD2. The length of the CDR3 is 16 residues. Germline loops: CDR1 SEHNR, CDR2 FQNEAQ (reference sequence). The V and J ends lost 5 bases and 1 base, in that order; junction bases with no gene match: 9. For the CDR3, the DNA is TGTGCCAGCAGCCCAGTTAGCGGGAGTCATTCCTACGAGCAGTACTTC. It codes for CASSPVSGSHSYEQYF.

Many counts were recorded for this clonotype. V and J are TRBV7-2 and TRBJ2-7, with a tentative D call TRBD1 (6 bases). The CDR3 sequence is 13 residues long. The germline V gene encodes CDR1 SGHTA and CDR2 FQGNSA. V lost 3 bases, J lost 3 bases, and 9 bases lay in between. The CDR3 region is CASSFRDNYEQYF. CDR3 in DNA: TGTGCCAGCAGCTTTCGGGACAACTACGAGCAGTACTTC.

This clonotype has at least ten counts. V is TRBV4-1 and J is TRBJ2-5; D not certain. V was trimmed by 0 bases and J by 6 bases, leaving 2 bases between them. The CDR3 loop spans 11 amino acids. CDR1 MGHRA and CDR2 YSYEKL come from the germline V gene. This CDR3 is CASSQEKTQYF. As DNA, the CDR3 is TGCGCCAGCAGCCAAGAGAAGACCCAGTACTTC.

This clonotype was seen at least ten times. The chain uses TRBV27 and TRBJ2-7; 7 nucleotides match TRBD2. The junction had 16 bases not matched to a gene; V was cut back by 4 bases and J by 4 bases. The CDR3 is 17 amino acids. The germline V gene has CDR1 MNHEY and CDR2 SMNVEV (reference sequence). Here the CDR3 DNA reads TGTGCCAGCAGTTCCACCCGTCCTAGCGGAGAAGGATACGAGCAGTACTTC. It encodes CASSSTRPSGEGYEQYF.

This clonotype was counted between two and nine times. The gene calls are TRBV20-1 and TRBJ1-1; D call uncertain. Trimming cost V 0 bases and J 0 bases, with 8 bases left between them. Germline CDR1 and CDR2: DFQATT and SNEGSKA (reference sequence). The CDR3 has 14 residues. The CDR3 sequence is CSARERVMNTEAFF. The CDR3 DNA reads TGCAGTGCTAGAGAACGAGTGATGAACACTGAAGCTTTCTTT.

This chain links TRBV10-3 with TRBJ2-5; the D gene is possibly TRBD1 (6 bases). Germline V gene lookup returns CDR1 ENHRY and CDR2 SYGVKD. CDR3 length: 14 amino acids. V shed 2 bases and J shed 5 bases, with 12 bases lying between them. CDR3 amino acids: CAISERGSQETQYF. CDR3 nucleotides: TGTGCCATCAGTGAGAGGGGGTCGCAGGAGACCCAGTACTTC.